A selection of T cell receptor beta chains follows, all from one sample in a study of response to subunit inactivated influenza vaccine. One entry per CDR3 protein results from TCRdb running MiXCR on the RT-PCR reads. Of hundreds of thousands of distinct CDR3 sequences in the sample, about a fifth were seen once. Sequences were derived from PBMCs from blood, sampled about 20 months after vaccination. These receptors came from a man in his fifties or sixties who received an inactivated influenza vaccine. CDR3s include the opening cysteine and the closing phenylalanine or tryptophan. D genes are given only for firm matches. Size is stated for part of the rows, as once, few or many counts, or as a class when the clone is expanded.

NA	TRBV7-6	TRBJ2-3	NA	CASSPRPGLSTDTQYF	TGTGCCAGCAGCCCCAGACCGGGACTTAGCACAGATACGCAGTATTTT
NA	TRBV7-2	TRBJ2-3	NA	CASSPRVATPDTQYF	TGTGCCAGCAGCCCTCGGGTAGCTACTCCAGATACGCAGTATTTT
few	TRBV20-1	TRBJ1-6	NA	CSASWGNSPLHF	TGCAGTGCTAGCTGGGGGAATTCACCCCTCCACTTT
NA	TRBV28	TRBJ1-2	TRBD1	CASSRTSGGSGYTF	TGTGCCAGCAGTCGCACCTCAGGGGGCTCTGGCTACACCTTC
NA	TRBV6-2/TRBV6-3	TRBJ2-5	TRBD1	CASSRTGETQYF	TGTGCCAGCAGCCGGACAGGGGAGACCCAGTACTTC
few	TRBV12-3/TRBV12-4	TRBJ2-7	NA	CASSLSGVTYEQYF	TGTGCCAGCAGTTTATCCGGCGTAACCTACGAGCAGTACTTC
NA	TRBV7-9	TRBJ1-6	NA	CASSPPGVNSPLHF	TGTGCCAGCAGCCCACCAGGGGTGAACTCACCCCTCCACTTT
few	TRBV20-1	TRBJ2-3	TRBD2	CSASAGTSGRATDTQYF	TGCAGTGCTAGTGCGGGGACTAGCGGGAGGGCGACAGATACGCAGTATTTT
NA	TRBV20-1	TRBJ1-6	NA	CSARRSEAPTYSPLHF	TGCAGTGCTAGACGGAGCGAGGCCCCAACCTACTCACCCCTCCACTTT
NA	TRBV19	TRBJ2-3	NA	CASSKVDGRIDTQYF	TGTGCCAGTAGTAAAGTTGACGGGAGAATAGATACGCAGTATTTT
NA	TRBV5-4	TRBJ1-2	NA	CASSTWRGGYTF	TGTGCCAGCAGCACGTGGCGGGGTGGCTACACCTTC
NA	TRBV20-1	TRBJ1-5	NA	CSASNTGSGGSNQPQHF	TGCAGTGCTAGTAACACGGGGAGCGGGGGTAGCAATCAGCCCCAGCATTTT
few	TRBV5-4	TRBJ2-2	TRBD2	CASNLGLAGVTGELFF	TGTGCCAGCAACTTGGGACTAGCGGGAGTCACCGGGGAGCTGTTTTTT